This TCR beta chain was sequenced for a study of T cell responses to AZD1222 COVID-19 vaccine. The germline V gene encodes CDR1 SGHRS and CDR2 YFSETQ. Trimming removed 5 bases from V and 0 bases from J, with 12 bases in between. This CDR3 has 15 residues. Comment on this clone: The antigen is unknown.

General study findings and limits: A reported finding is that nearly half of spike-specific TCRs target unmutated variant regions.

Measured with immunoSEQ multiplex PCR; TCRdb has only the in-frame clones, and not every one. Of just under 90,000 clones detected, approximately 89% appear once; the ten largest clones hold just over 5.5%. The gene calls are TRBV5-1 and TRBJ2-1; possibly TRBD1 or TRBD2 for D (6 bases each). The sequence derives from an adult who received the AZD1222 COVID-19 vaccine. The specimen was peripheral blood, collected 28 days after the second AZD1222 dose. CDR3 sequence: CASRSGAISYNEQFF. In DNA, the CDR3 is TGCGCCAGCAGGTCGGGGGCTATCTCCTACAATGAGCAGTTCTTC.